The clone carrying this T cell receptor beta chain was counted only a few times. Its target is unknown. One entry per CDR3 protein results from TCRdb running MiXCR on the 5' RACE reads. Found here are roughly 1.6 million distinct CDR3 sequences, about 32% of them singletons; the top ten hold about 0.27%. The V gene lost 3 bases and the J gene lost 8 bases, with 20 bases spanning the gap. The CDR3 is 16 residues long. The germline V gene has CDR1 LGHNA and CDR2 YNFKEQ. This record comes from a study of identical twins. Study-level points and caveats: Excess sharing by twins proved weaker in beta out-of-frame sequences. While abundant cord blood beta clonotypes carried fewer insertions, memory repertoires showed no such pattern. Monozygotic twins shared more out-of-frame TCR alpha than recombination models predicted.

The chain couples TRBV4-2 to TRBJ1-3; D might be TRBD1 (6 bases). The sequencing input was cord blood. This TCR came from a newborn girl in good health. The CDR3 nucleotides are TGTGCCAGCAGCCATCGGGGACAAGGGGCGTTTCACACCATATATTTT. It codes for CASSHRGQGAFHTIYF.